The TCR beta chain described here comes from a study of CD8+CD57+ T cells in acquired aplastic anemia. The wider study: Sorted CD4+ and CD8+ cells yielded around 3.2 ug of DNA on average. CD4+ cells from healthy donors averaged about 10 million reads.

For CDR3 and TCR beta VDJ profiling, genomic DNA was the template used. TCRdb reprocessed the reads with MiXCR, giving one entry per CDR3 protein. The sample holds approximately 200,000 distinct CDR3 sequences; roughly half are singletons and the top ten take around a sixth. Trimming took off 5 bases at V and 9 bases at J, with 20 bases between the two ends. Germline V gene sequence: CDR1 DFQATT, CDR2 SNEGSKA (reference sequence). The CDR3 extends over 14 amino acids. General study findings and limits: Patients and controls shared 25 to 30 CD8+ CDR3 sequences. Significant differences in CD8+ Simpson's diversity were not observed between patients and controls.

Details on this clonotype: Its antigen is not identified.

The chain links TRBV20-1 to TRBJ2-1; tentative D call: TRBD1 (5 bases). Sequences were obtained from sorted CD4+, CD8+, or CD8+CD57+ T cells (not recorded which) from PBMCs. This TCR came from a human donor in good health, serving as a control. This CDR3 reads CSAEGVEELGEQFF. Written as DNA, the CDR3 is TGCAGTGCTGAAGGGGTAGAGGAGTTGGGTGAGCAGTTCTTC.